These 11 T cell receptor beta chains came from one sample sequenced in a study of blood T cell repertoires in COVID-19. Clones were read by immunoSEQ multiplex PCR, and TCRdb kept only the in-frame ones, dropping some. The sample contains a few hundred thousand clones, approximately 90% of which appear only once. Sequencing was performed on PBMCs or T cells enriched from blood (not recorded which). The receptors were sampled from a woman in her thirties or forties who had been exposed to COVID-19.

The chain combines TRBV10-2 with TRBJ1-2, with 11 bases identical to TRBD1. Unmatched junction bases numbered 4, after V lost 8 bases and J lost 5 bases. The CDR3 is made up of 13 amino acids. The V gene's germline CDR1 is WSHSY and CDR2 SAAADI. The CDR3 spells CASADRGRYGYTF. CDR3 DNA sequence: TGCGCCAGCGCGGACAGGGGGCGTTATGGCTACACCTTC.

CDR3: CATSSHGGREGPKTQYF. The CDR3 nucleotides are TGTGCCACCAGCAGCCATGGGGGGCGGGAGGGCCCGAAGACCCAGTACTTC. The chain combines TRBV15 with TRBJ2-5; TRBD2 matches at 9 bases. V gave up 3 bases and J gave up 6 bases; unmatched junction bases: 14. CDR3 length equals 17 residues. Germline V lookup: CDR1 LNHNV, CDR2 YYDKDF (reference sequence).

This chain links TRBV6-5 with TRBJ2-7; TRBD1 matches 8 bases. CDR3 length: 15 residues. Germline V lookup: CDR1 MNHEY, CDR2 SVGAGI. Trimming cost V 5 bases and J 0 bases; bases outside gene matches: 6. The CDR3 is CASSLDRGSSYEQYF. The CDR3 DNA reads TGTGCCAGCAGTCTAGACAGGGGAAGCTCCTACGAGCAGTACTTC.

For the CDR3, the DNA is TGCAGCGTGACTAGCGGATTCTACGAGCAGTACTTC. Encoded protein: CSVTSGFYEQYF. The rearrangement uses TRBV29-1 and TRBJ2-7, with 9 bases fitting TRBD2. Unmatched junction bases numbered 3, after V lost 6 bases and J lost 3 bases. The CDR3 has 12 residues. Germline V gene lookup returns CDR1 SQVTM and CDR2 ANQGSEA.

This clone appeared once. The chain carries TRBV2 and TRBJ1-2; D is perhaps TRBD1 (6 bases). Germline V CDR1 and CDR2: SNHLY, FYNNEI. Trimming shortened V by 8 bases and J by 0 bases, and 13 bases separated the two germline ends. The CDR3 has 14 amino acids. The CDR3 is CASRPGTTNYGYTF. The CDR3 region has the DNA TGTGCCAGCCGGCCCGGGACAACTAACTATGGCTACACCTTC.

This chain joins TRBV3-1 (or the pseudogene TRBV3-2) and TRBJ1-1; 8 bases align to TRBD1. The CDR3 is made up of 15 amino acids. The germline CDR1 and CDR2 sequences are LGHDT and YNNKEL (reference sequence). The V gene end was trimmed by 1 base and the J gene end by 10 bases; junction bases not matched to a gene: 11. DNA for the CDR3: TGTGCCAGCAGCCAAGCGGACAGGGAGGGGGTTTTAGCTTTCTTT. It yields the protein CASSQADREGVLAFF.

This chain links TRBV7-9 with TRBJ1-2; 7 bases are a match to TRBD1. This CDR3 is built from 14 residues. V dropped 5 bases and J dropped 7; count of bases not matched to a gene: 10. The germline gives CDR1 SEHNR, CDR2 FQNEAQ (reference sequence). The CDR3 DNA is TGTGCCAGCAGCGAAGCCCAGTACAGGGGTGGCTACACCTTC. Its translation is CASSEAQYRGGYTF. Variable domain in full (rest from reference TRBV7-9 and TRBJ1-2): DTGVSQNPRHKITKRGQNVTFRCDPISEHNRLYWYRQTLGQGPEFLTYFQNEAQLEKSRLLSDRFSAERPKGSFSTLEIQRTEQGDSAMYLCASSEAQYRGGYTFGSGTRLTVV.

V and J are TRBV30 and TRBJ1-1; D gene unclear. V was trimmed by 2 bases and J by 6 bases, leaving 13 bases between them. This CDR3 comprises 13 residues. Per the germline V gene, CDR1 is GTSNPN and CDR2 is SVGIG (reference sequence). The CDR3 loop is CAWSNGPRAEAFF. CDR3 sequence (DNA): TGTGCCTGGAGTAACGGGCCGAGGGCTGAAGCTTTCTTT.

The CDR3 sequence: CASRETEIFSPLHF. The CDR3 DNA is TGTGCCAGCAGGGAGACAGAAATATTCTCACCCCTCCACTTT. The chain is built from TRBV2 and TRBJ1-6; D may be TRBD1 (5 bases). The CDR3 has 14 residues. Germline CDR1 and CDR2: SNHLY and FYNNEI. V lost 6 bases and J 10 bases, leaving 16 bases between the germline ends.

The J gene is TRBJ1-6, the V gene TRBV19; D is uncertain. The CDR3 has 15 residues. Germline-derived CDR1 and CDR2 are LNHDA and SQIVND (reference sequence). The V end was cut by 3 bases, the J end by 4 bases, with 10 bases between. The CDR3 bases are TGTGCCAGTAGTATTATACTGCAATATAATTCACCCCTCCACTTT. The encoded protein is CASSIILQYNSPLHF.

The genes are TRBV6-1 and TRBJ1-4; 7 bases match TRBD1. Unmatched junction bases numbered 14, after V lost 3 bases and J lost 10 bases. Germline assignment: CDR1 MNHNS and CDR2 SASEGT. The CDR3 sequence is 16 residues long. Here the CDR3 DNA reads TGTGCCAGCAGTGATAAGAGTCAGGGGGGCTTAGGAAAACTGTTTTTT. Its protein is CASSDKSQGGLGKLFF.